This TCR beta chain was obtained from a study of cytomegalovirus exposure and HLA in healthy donors. Germline values: CDR1 SGDLS, CDR2 YYNGEE. CDR3 length: 15 residues. Trimming removed 1 base at V and 0 bases at J, with 9 bases between. All donors participated as healthy donors of bone marrow. PCR amplification relied on 60 Vbeta primers (plus 13 Jbeta primers). Profiled with immunoSEQ multiplex PCR; TCRdb holds only in-frame clones, not every one. The sample lists 85,000 to 130,000 clones; around 75% were seen once. Note on this clone: The antigen is undetermined.

Overall study results and limits: The study listed roughly 160 cytomegalovirus-associated TCR beta chains.

The rearrangement links TRBV9 to TRBJ2-3; D call uncertain. The source material was PBMCs. The sequence came from a female donor in good health and CMV-seronegative. Here the CDR3 DNA reads TGTGCCAGCAGCGTAATCGCCGGTAGCACAGATACGCAGTATTTT. Translation: CASSVIAGSTDTQYF.